This TCR beta chain appears in the sequencing data of a study of OX40 agonist ivuxolimab in advanced cancers. Study at large: Participants, 82.7% male, averaged roughly 59 years of age, ranging from roughly 20 to 85. One hepatocellular carcinoma and two cutaneous melanoma patients partially responded. Study results and caveats: Researchers did not determine the expanded peripheral T cells' antigen specificity.

Germline V gives CDR1 MDHEN, CDR2 SYDVKM. The CDR3 consists of 14 residues. With 3 bases removed from V and 9 bases from J, the gap between germline ends came to 12 bases. Note on this clone: Its target is not known.

Assay used: immunoSEQ multiplex PCR; TCRdb lists only in-frame clones, some missing. The table lists about 53,000 clones, 85% to 90% of them singletons. This TCR was recovered from an adult with an advanced solid tumor such as melanoma, head and neck, liver or kidney cancer. This sequence joins TRBV28 and TRBJ1-6, with a tentative D call TRBD1 (5 bases). The specimen was CD4+ or CD8+ T cells sorted from blood, collected in a trial of the OX40 agonist ivuxolimab. CDR3 bases: TGTGCCAGCAGTTTCGGGCAGGGAGTTTCACCCCTCCACTTT. It encodes CASSFGQGVSPLHF. Complete variable domain (other parts from reference TRBV28 and TRBJ1-6): DVKVTQSSRYLVKRTGEKVFLECVQDMDHENMFWYRQDPGLGLRLIYFSYDVKMKEKGDIPEGYSVSREKKERFSLILESASTNQTSMYLCASSFGQGVSPLHFGNGTRLTVT.